This TCR beta chain was observed in a study of Ad26.COV2.S vaccination and SARS-CoV-2 variants. The germline V gene encodes CDR1 SGHRS and CDR2 YFSETQ. The CDR3 consists of 13 residues. J gave up 6 bases and V 4 bases, and 5 bases lay outside the gene matches. The treatment was: around 19 received Ad26.COV2.S at low or high dose, single or two shots; 5 received placebo; per-sample allocation not given. Samples were taken on day 63 after the first vaccine or placebo injection. The table came from immunoSEQ multiplex PCR; TCRdb's copy has only in-frame clones and leaves some out. The table shows 450,000 to 550,000 clones, with roughly 89% occurring only once.

The rearrangement links TRBV5-1 to TRBJ2-7, with TRBD1 identical over 9 bases. The material sequenced was peripheral blood, taken in a trial of Ad26.COV2.S vaccine versus placebo. The clonotype originates from a person aged 18 to 65 who received the Ad26.COV2.S COVID-19 vaccine or a placebo. The CDR3 loop is CASSRNRGPEQYF. CDR3 nucleotides: TGCGCCAGCAGCCGAAACAGGGGGCCCGAGCAGTACTTC. Supplemented by reference TRBV5-1 and TRBJ2-7, the full variable domain reads KAGVTQTPRYLIKTRGQQVTLSCSPISGHRSVSWYQQTPGQGLQFLFEYFSETQRNKGNFPGRFSGRQFSNSRSEMNVSTLELGDSALYLCASSRNRGPEQYFGPGTRLTVT.